This T cell receptor beta chain was recorded in a study of blood T cell repertoires in COVID-19 (dated by TCRdb to about 2020). With respect to the entire study: Samples from collaborators originated in the United States, Italy and Spain and spanned both the acute and convalescent phases of COVID-19. Nearly every sample came with metadata listing a de-identified subject ID, COVID-19 status, age in years and sex. The material from the prospective study consisted of cDNA or gDNA derived from T cells, B-cell-depleted T cells, or PBMCs. The repertoires were released in a freely available public database intended as a resource for research on the immune response to SARS-CoV-2. Where available, HLA class I and class II types were taken from metadata supplied by the sample provider and were not determined by assay-based typing. Samples came from the ongoing ImmuneRACE study (first 160 participants) plus 1,254 subjects from 6 global collaborators. Deeply sampled blood TCRbeta repertoires from subjects exposed to, actively infected with, or recovered from COVID-19 were included in the dataset.

The immunoSEQ Assay, a bias-controlled multiplex PCR, was used to amplify TCRbeta CDR3 regions from genomic DNA. Concerning the study's data processing: The number of nucleated cells in each sample was estimated from the amplification of reference gene primers within the assay. To quantify the absolute abundance of each unique TCRbeta CDR3 rearrangement, sequence reads were collapsed and filtered. For each sample, productive Simpson clonality was calculated by taking the square root of Simpson's diversity index across productive rearrangements. Drawn from immuneACCESS, this table holds only the in-frame rearrangements with V and J called that TCRdb kept. Clones are partly lost; checked studies trace under half to an unresolved V gene and leave the rest unexplained. D and trimming come from the DNA, and the V and J calls and clone size come from that table. The sample contains about half a million clones, about 91% of them found a single time. The ten largest account for over 0.7% of the sample.

Overall study outcomes, separate from this receptor: The amount of clinical and demographic metadata varied by source and participant and was provided uncurated.

About this clone itself: Its recognized antigen is unknown. No much larger clone exists at a distance of one base, and base qualities are not known.

One collaborating source in Seattle enrolled patients while the patients were actively infected and followed the patients over time throughout the course of disease. Each collaborating institution followed its own protocols to collect whole blood in K2EDTA tubes. For TCRbeta analysis, collaborators shipped samples as frozen whole blood, isolated PBMCs, or DNA extracted from either of those sample types. The CDR3 sequence holds 15 residues, the cysteine and phenylalanine included. Left in the record is the CDR3 DNA by itself, 45 bases read in frame from the first base. As encoded in the germline V gene (reference sequence), CDR1 is LNHDA while CDR2 is SQIVND. Between the V and J ends, shortened by 1 base and 3 bases respectively, the junction contains 10 bases.

The chain was built from TRBV19 and TRBJ2-1; a weak D assignment points to TRBD2 (5 bases agree). The sequence was collected from a man between 18 and 35 years old with COVID-19, enrolled during active disease. Sequenced sample: peripheral blood. The nucleotide sequence reads as follows: TGTGCCAGTAGTATAGGGAGCGGATACTACAATGAGCAGTTCTTC. It is translated as CASSIGSGYYNEQFF.